The 32 T cell receptor beta chains listed next were all sequenced from one sample in a study of post-analysis software for immune sequencing data. Points from the study as a whole: About five TRBV segments appeared more often in patients than in controls, and TRBV5-6, TRBV5-1 and TRBV20-1 were among these.

No antigen has been assigned to these receptors. Every TCR beta cDNA library bore unique molecular identifiers. A single record per CDR3 protein comes from TCRdb applying MiXCR to the PCR reads. The table has fewer than 900,000 distinct CDR3 sequences, just over 45% seen once; the top ten hold 4.9%. What was sequenced was blood. Receptors originate from a girl between 10 and 17 years old with multiple sclerosis.

CDR3 bases: TGCGCCAGCAGCCCTCGTCGTAACTCCTACAATGAGCAGTTCTTC. It is translated as CASSPRRNSYNEQFF. The V and J genes are TRBV4-3 and TRBJ2-1, with no clear D. Looked up from germline, CDR1 is LGHNA and CDR2 is YSLEER. V dropped 4 bases and J dropped 0 bases, with 10 bases sitting between them. The CDR3 has 15 amino acids.

This clonotype showed up just a few times. The gene calls are TRBV27 and TRBJ2-1; D might be TRBD2 (6 bases). The germline V and J ends were trimmed by 4 bases and 2 bases, with 12 bases remaining between them. CDR1 is MNHEY and CDR2 is SMNVEV in the germline V gene (reference sequence). The CDR3 totals 15 residues. DNA of the CDR3: TGTGCCAGCAGTTGGAAGGCTAGCGCCTACAATGAGCAGTTCTTC. Protein product: CASSWKASAYNEQFF.

V is TRBV6-1 and J is TRBJ2-1; TRBD2 is a possible D gene (7 bases). This CDR3 has 15 amino acids. The germline V gene encodes CDR1 MNHNS and CDR2 SASEGT. Trimming left V 6 bases short and J 4 bases short, with 16 bases between. The CDR3 coding sequence is TGTGCCAGCAGGGGGGGGGCGTACCCTTACAATGAGCAGTTCTTC. Its protein product is CASRGGAYPYNEQFF.

The genes are TRBV2 and TRBJ1-2, with TRBD1 matching over 8 bases. V shed 3 bases, J shed 5 bases, and the junction held 14 bases outside the gene matches. The CDR3 runs to 17 residues. Germline V gene sequence: CDR1 SNHLY, CDR2 FYNNEI. In DNA form, the CDR3 reads TGTGCCAGCAGTGACCCCGGAGACAGGGGCGGAGGTTATGGCTACACCTTC. Translated: CASSDPGDRGGGYGYTF.

The chain carries TRBV3-1 and TRBJ2-7; D is undetermined. There are 17 residues in the CDR3. V shed 0 bases and J shed 0 bases, with 15 bases lying between them. Germline-derived CDR1 and CDR2 are LGHDT and YNNKEL (reference sequence). CDR3 in DNA: TGTGCCAGCAGCCAAGAACGGCAGGCGAAAACCTCCTACGAGCAGTACTTC. This translates into CASSQERQAKTSYEQYF.

The gene calls are TRBV7-2 and TRBJ2-3; no clear D. This CDR3 has 14 residues. Germline CDR1 and CDR2: SGHTA and FQGNSA. V shed 5 bases and J shed 6 bases, with 15 bases lying between them. The CDR3 DNA reads TGTGCCAGCAGCCCCCGCCCGATTGGGGATACGCAGTATTTT. The encoded protein is CASSPRPIGDTQYF.

The chain recombines TRBV5-1 with TRBJ2-7, with no clear D. Deletions cut 4 bases from V and 3 bases from J, with 5 bases between. Germline values: CDR1 SGHRS, CDR2 YFSETQ. This CDR3 has 11 amino acids. CDR3 protein: CASSDHYEQYF. The DNA for the CDR3 is TGCGCCAGCAGCGACCACTACGAGCAGTACTTC.

The rearrangement uses TRBV7-8 and TRBJ2-6; D remains ambiguous. There are 15 residues in the CDR3. Germline loops: CDR1 SGHVS, CDR2 FQNEAQ. V lost 0 bases, J lost 2 bases, and 5 bases lay in between. CDR3 residues: CASSLAMAGANVLTF. The CDR3 DNA is TGTGCCAGCAGCTTAGCCATGGCTGGGGCCAACGTCCTGACTTTC.

This chain connects TRBV29-1 to TRBJ2-3, with 14 bases matching TRBD2. This CDR3 contains 15 residues. The ends lost 4 bases at V and 4 bases at J; junction bases unmatched: 4. CDR1 and CDR2 (germline): SQVTM, ANQGSEA. The CDR3 sequence: CSVGRLAGGPDTQYF. CDR3 sequence (DNA): TGCAGCGTTGGCCGACTAGCGGGAGGGCCAGATACGCAGTATTTT.

This clonotype was seen more than once but under ten times. V is TRBV7-9 and J is TRBJ2-3, with no clear D. There are 12 residues in the CDR3. V lost 1 base, J lost 14 bases, and 13 bases lay in between. Germline loops: CDR1 SEHNR, CDR2 FQNEAQ (reference sequence). The CDR3 is CASSLEVGSPYF. CDR3 coding DNA: TGTGCCAGCAGCTTAGAAGTGGGCAGCCCGTATTTT. The whole variable domain, filled in from reference TRBV7-9 and TRBJ2-3, reads DTGVSQNPRHKITKRGQNVTFRCDPISEHNRLYWYRQTLGQGPEFLTYFQNEAQLEKSRLLSDRFSAERPKGSFSTLEIQRTEQGDSAMYLCASSLEVGSPYFGPGTRLTVL.

The gene calls are TRBV29-1 and TRBJ2-7; 7 bases are a match to TRBD1. This CDR3 contains 13 residues. V lost 6 bases and J lost 0; bases outside the gene matches: 5. CDR1 and CDR2 (germline): SQVTM, ANQGSEA. The CDR3 loop is CSVEGAASYEQYF. Written as DNA, the CDR3 is TGCAGCGTCGAGGGGGCAGCCTCCTACGAGCAGTACTTC.

This chain joins TRBV15 and TRBJ1-2; 8 bases are shared with TRBD1. The CDR3 covers 13 residues. With 5 bases clipped from V and 4 bases from J, the junction kept 3 bases outside the gene matches. The germline V gene has CDR1 LNHNV and CDR2 YYDKDF (reference sequence). CDR3 DNA: TGTGCCACCAGCGGACAGGGAACCTATGGCTACACCTTC. Translating it yields CATSGQGTYGYTF.

A few counts support this clonotype. The CDR3 sequence is CASRRSRDNYGYTF. The CDR3 coding sequence is TGTGCCAGCCGCCGGAGCAGGGATAACTATGGCTACACCTTC. The V gene is TRBV6-5, the J gene TRBJ1-2, with TRBD1 as a possible D gene (5 bases). V was clipped by 8 bases and J by 1 base, with 14 bases between them. Germline lookup yields CDR1 MNHEY and CDR2 SVGAGI. CDR3 length equals 14 residues.

In its sample, this clonotype was seen a few times. The chain has TRBV29-1 and TRBJ2-7; D call uncertain. Trimming left V 8 bases short and J 3 bases short, with 17 bases between. The CDR3 runs to 13 residues. Germline CDR1 and CDR2: SQVTM and ANQGSEA. In DNA, the CDR3 is TGCAGCTATTCCCTAAGTGGGTACTACGAGCAGTACTTC. As protein: CSYSLSGYYEQYF.

For this clonotype: One end of the junction varies from germline; a read error may be responsible. The chain links TRBV5-1 to TRBJ2-3, with 8 bases fitting TRBD1. This CDR3 region has 14 residues. CDR1 is SGHRS and CDR2 is YFSETQ in the germline V gene. CDR3: CASSFGQGTGTQYF. CDR3 DNA: TGCGCCAGCAGCTTCGGACAGGGCACAGGTACGCAGTATTTT.

The rearrangement uses TRBV20-1 and TRBJ2-7; 8 nucleotides agree with TRBD1. In germline, CDR1 is DFQATT, CDR2 SNEGSKA (reference sequence). This CDR3 spans 15 amino acids. With V trimmed by 2 bases and J by 5 bases, 11 bases remained unmatched. CDR3 loop: CSARRFPGQVDEQYF. In DNA form, the CDR3 reads TGCAGTGCTAGAAGGTTCCCGGGACAGGTGGACGAGCAGTACTTC.

This chain joins TRBV11-3 and TRBJ2-1, with 12 bases fitting TRBD2. Germline values: CDR1 SGHNT, CDR2 YENEEA. This CDR3 is built from 16 residues. V gave up 1 base and J gave up 9 bases; unmatched junction bases: 7. The CDR3 protein is CASSLGLAGEKSEQFF. CDR3 DNA sequence: TGTGCCAGCAGCTTAGGACTAGCGGGAGAGAAGAGTGAGCAGTTCTTC.

The chain combines TRBV27 with TRBJ2-1, with D possibly being TRBD1 (6 bases). The CDR3 contains 13 residues. Germline V gene sequence: CDR1 MNHEY, CDR2 SMNVEV (reference sequence). The germline V and J ends were trimmed by 5 bases and 4 bases, with 9 bases remaining between them. In DNA, the CDR3 is TGTGCCAGCAGTACAGACAGGTACAATGAGCAGTTCTTC. Translating gives CASSTDRYNEQFF.

This clonotype has only a few counts. The CDR3 sequence: CASSSWTGSSYEQYF. In DNA, the CDR3 is TGTGCCAGCAGCTCGTGGACAGGGAGCTCCTACGAGCAGTACTTC. This chain joins TRBV7-2 and TRBJ2-7, with TRBD1 identical over 8 bases. Germline-derived CDR1 and CDR2 are SGHTA and FQGNSA. Germline trimming cut 4 bases from V and 0 bases from J; bases unmatched to any gene: 5. The CDR3 runs 15 residues.

V and J are TRBV12-3 or TRBV12-4 and TRBJ2-7; D gene ambiguous. V lost 4 bases and J lost 6, with 19 bases in between. The CDR3 sequence is 15 residues long. CDR3 amino acids: CASSSPFSRLGEQYF. CDR3 DNA sequence: TGTGCCAGCAGTTCCCCTTTCTCCAGACTGGGCGAGCAGTACTTC.

This clonotype was counted once. This chain connects TRBV20-1 to TRBJ1-1; 9 positions match TRBD1. The germline CDR1 and CDR2 sequences are DFQATT and SNEGSKA (reference sequence). Unmatched junction bases numbered 5, after V lost 6 bases and J lost 3 bases. The CDR3 extends over 13 amino acids. The CDR3 coding sequence is TGCAGTGCCCCGGGACAGGGAGACACTGAAGCTTTCTTT. Translation gives CSAPGQGDTEAFF.

The chain carries TRBV5-1 and TRBJ2-3, with 10 bases aligning to TRBD2. V lost 4 bases, J lost 4 bases, and 15 bases stayed unmatched. The CDR3 contains 18 residues. Germline CDR1 SGHRS, CDR2 YFSETQ. CDR3 sequence: CASSLQVISGRAPDTQYF. For the CDR3, the DNA is TGCGCCAGCAGCCTCCAAGTCATCAGCGGGAGGGCCCCAGATACGCAGTATTTT.

This chain links TRBV14 with TRBJ2-5; TRBD1 might be the D (5 bases). The CDR3 has 18 amino acids. Germline V gives CDR1 SGHDN, CDR2 FVKESK. Trimming cost V 2 bases and J 4 bases, with 23 bases left between them. The CDR3 loop is CASSQNGPTEDGRETQYF. The DNA for the CDR3 is TGTGCCAGCAGCCAAAATGGCCCGACAGAGGATGGGCGAGAGACCCAGTACTTC.

In this sample, this clonotype turned up a few times. The chain carries TRBV6-5 and TRBJ2-7; D possibly corresponds to TRBD1 (5 bases). The CDR3 consists of 13 residues. Germline loops: CDR1 MNHEY, CDR2 SVGAGI. V was clipped by 8 bases and J by 7 bases, with 18 bases between them. The CDR3 DNA reads as TGTGCCAGCGCCCCGATGGGGCTTCGGGAGCAGTACTTC. The encoded protein is CASAPMGLREQYF.

This chain connects TRBV20-1 to TRBJ2-1; TRBD2 is a possible D gene (6 bases). The CDR3 is 15 amino acids. The V gene lost 3 bases and the J gene lost 0 bases, with 12 bases spanning the gap. The germline V gene has CDR1 DFQATT and CDR2 SNEGSKA (reference sequence). In nucleotides, the CDR3 is TGCAGTGCTAGCATAGCGGCGAGCTCCTACAATGAGCAGTTCTTC. It yields the protein CSASIAASSYNEQFF.

The rearrangement joins TRBV6-1 to TRBJ1-1; no definite D call. V was shortened by 3 bases and J by 0 bases, with 11 bases between the two germline ends. The germline gives CDR1 MNHNS, CDR2 SASEGT. The CDR3 contains 15 residues. CDR3 sequence (DNA): TGTGCCAGCAGTGATAAGGCAGGCATGAACACTGAAGCTTTCTTT. The encoded protein is CASSDKAGMNTEAFF.

V gene TRBV11-2 combines with J gene TRBJ1-2; 8 nucleotides align to TRBD1. Germline CDR1 SGHAT, CDR2 FQNNGV. This CDR3 has 14 residues. Trimming cost V 4 bases and J 5 bases; bases outside gene matches: 6. In nucleotides, the CDR3 is TGTGCCAGCAGCTGGGGAGACAGGGGTTATGGCTACACCTTC. Its protein product is CASSWGDRGYGYTF.

This chain uses TRBV7-2 with TRBJ2-7, with 16 bases lining up with TRBD2. The CDR3 spans 15 residues. Germline loops: CDR1 SGHTA, CDR2 FQGNSA. V lost 5 bases, J lost 9 bases, and 7 bases stayed unmatched. CDR3 sequence reads: CASSPGLAGGQGQYF. The CDR3 bases are TGTGCCAGCAGCCCGGGACTAGCGGGAGGGCAAGGGCAGTACTTC.

There are a few counts of this clonotype. This sequence joins TRBV19 and TRBJ2-5; D perhaps matches TRBD1 (5 bases). Trimming left V 3 bases short and J 5 bases short, with 13 bases between. In germline, CDR1 is LNHDA, CDR2 SQIVND (reference sequence). The CDR3 is made up of 14 amino acids. The CDR3 protein is CASSIRGFWETQYF. The CDR3 bases are TGTGCCAGTAGTATTAGGGGTTTCTGGGAGACCCAGTACTTC.

The chain couples TRBV20-1 to TRBJ2-7; TRBD2 matches at 10 bases. The CDR3 loop spans 19 amino acids. CDR1 and CDR2 (germline): DFQATT, SNEGSKA (reference sequence). Unmatched junction bases numbered 21, after V lost 3 bases and J lost 4 bases. CDR3 protein: CSARAIVMGPGLAPYEQYF. The CDR3 DNA reads TGCAGTGCTAGGGCCATCGTTATGGGGCCGGGACTAGCGCCTTACGAGCAGTACTTC.

The J gene is TRBJ2-5, the V gene TRBV5-1; D is unclear. The tail of the sequence fits TRBJ2-7 better, so the J call may be wrong. The CDR3 contains 18 residues. Germline CDR1 SGHRS, CDR2 YFSETQ. CDR3 sequence reads: CASRPSWPAEGNIYEQYF. CDR3 coding DNA: TGCGCCAGCAGACCTTCGTGGCCCGCGGAAGGGAACATCTACGAGCAGTACTTC.

This clonotype was seen only once. The chain has TRBV20-1 and TRBJ2-5, with 9 bases identical to TRBD1. V was clipped by 0 bases and J by 5 bases; unmatched bases: 10. The CDR3 runs to 16 residues. Germline CDR1 DFQATT, CDR2 SNEGSKA (reference sequence). The CDR3 loop is CSARDPGQGGGETQYF. For the CDR3, the DNA is TGCAGTGCTAGAGACCCGGGACAGGGTGGAGGGGAGACCCAGTACTTC.